This T cell receptor beta chain was recovered during a study of CD8 T cells in ankylosing spondylitis (TCRdb year 2017). About the investigation overall: T cell receptor beta repertoires were profiled in healthy donors and ankylosing spondylitis patients so that disease-linked TCR variants could be found. The full study cohort comprised 25 ankylosing spondylitis patients and some 110 healthy donors. Samples of peripheral blood were taken, and for ankylosing spondylitis patients, synovial fluid was collected as well.

The CDR3 runs 13 amino acids, cysteine and phenylalanine included. The read is trimmed to its CDR3 DNA, 39 bases read in frame from base 1. Looking up the germline V gene (reference sequence) yields CDR1 DFQATT and CDR2 SNEGSKA. Trimming accounts for 7 bases at V and 1 base at J, while the number of junction bases matched to no gene is 3. TCRdb records Illumina HiSeq 2500 as the sequencer. Quantitative 5'-RACE with molecular barcodes was used to prepare TCR beta libraries. As for how the authors treated the data: A new computational method based on a probabilistic model of VDJ rearrangement was used to identify disease-linked TCR variants. The public reads were reanalyzed by TCRdb: fastp trimming at Q25, MiXCR alignment, in-frame beta chains only. Every distinct CDR3 protein forms one entry, paired with its most common genes and DNA. TCRdb's processing, not the authors' own work, is the source of the V and J calls. The table for this sample lists hundreds of thousands of distinct CDR3 sequences; about 20% of them were counted only once. 3.5% of the sample rests with the top ten.

This clonotype has at least ten counts. Its antigen is still unknown. No per-base quality is available; no much larger clone lies one base away. What the authors observed across the whole study: A CD8+ phenotype was shown by the disease-linked clones, which were found at relatively low frequencies in peripheral blood. Blood from ankylosing spondylitis patients appeared to be characterized by a TCR beta motif made up of several highly homologous amino acid variants. Some motif variants were previously reported in synovial fluid and blood of reactive arthritis patients, suggesting common disease-initiation mechanisms. The disease-linked clones were reported to be significantly enriched in matched synovial fluid samples from ankylosing spondylitis patients.

Rearrangement joined TRBV20-1 to TRBJ1-1; 10 central nucleotides agree with TRBD1. This TCR came from a female donor with ankylosing spondylitis or in good health (not recorded which). Sequencing was carried out using blood, either unsorted or a sorted T cell fraction (not recorded which). The DNA reads TGCAGTGTGGACAGGGGGACGAACACTGAAGCTTTCTTT. Protein translation: CSVDRGTNTEAFF.